Below, 31 T cell receptor beta chains from the same sample are listed, as sequenced in a study of Ad26.COV2.S vaccination and SARS-CoV-2 variants. Treatment defined: over 15 received Ad26.COV2.S at low or high dose, single or two shots; about five received placebo; per-sample allocation not given. Sampling was performed 63 days after the first vaccine or placebo injection. The table came from immunoSEQ multiplex PCR; TCRdb's copy has only in-frame clones and leaves some out. This sample carries about 400,000 clones, over 75% of them seen once, and the ten largest clones take around 3.6%. The source was peripheral blood, collected in a trial of Ad26.COV2.S vaccine versus placebo. These TCRs come from a person aged 18-65 years who received the Ad26.COV2.S COVID-19 vaccine or a placebo.

The chain carries TRBV7-9 and TRBJ2-1; the D is unclear. V dropped 5 bases and J dropped 8 bases, with 13 bases sitting between them. The germline V gene has CDR1 SEHNR and CDR2 FQNEAQ (reference sequence). There are 13 residues in the CDR3. DNA for the CDR3: TGTGCCAGCAGCCCCAGGTCCCGAGATGAGCAGTTCTTC. Protein sequence: CASSPRSRDEQFF.

V usage is TRBV7-2 and J usage is TRBJ2-5; D may be TRBD1 or TRBD2 (5 bases each). The CDR3 runs to 18 residues. Germline CDR1 reads SGHTA; CDR2 reads FQGNSA. Trimming stripped 2 bases from V and 4 bases from J, with 23 bases between. The CDR3 is CASSLKVARLRGGETQYF. The CDR3 DNA reads TGTGCCAGCAGCTTAAAGGTAGCGCGACTCCGGGGCGGAGAGACCCAGTACTTC.

This clone was counted between two and nine times. The chain is built from TRBV10-1 and TRBJ2-7, with unresolved D. Trimming took 2 bases from V and 4 from J, leaving 3 bases between them. The germline V gene encodes CDR1 WNHNN and CDR2 SYGVQD (reference sequence). The CDR3 runs 11 residues. The CDR3 nucleotides read TGCGCCAGCAGTGAGGGGTACGAGCAGTACTTC. Amino acids: CASSEGYEQYF.

The J gene is TRBJ1-2, the V gene TRBV5-5, with D tentatively TRBD1 (6 bases). Trimming took off 4 bases at V and 8 bases at J, with 21 bases between the two ends. CDR1 and CDR2 (germline): SGHKS, YYEKEE (reference sequence). The CDR3 covers 15 residues. The CDR3 reads CASSPPGTLYYGYTF. As DNA, the CDR3 is TGTGCCAGCAGCCCACCCGGGACACTCTATTACGGCTACACCTTC.

The chain joins TRBV6-2 or TRBV6-3 to TRBJ2-7; the D gene is possibly TRBD2 (6 bases). CDR1 and CDR2 from the germline V gene are MNHEY and SVGEGT. The CDR3 has 14 amino acids. Trimming stripped 2 bases from V and 2 bases from J, with 10 bases between. The chain's CDR3 is CASSYTGVTYEQYF. CDR3 DNA: TGTGCCAGCAGTTACACGGGGGTGACCTACGAGCAGTACTTC.

The chain has TRBV19 and TRBJ2-3, with a possible D match to TRBD2 (6 bases). CDR1 and CDR2 (germline): LNHDA, SQIVND (reference sequence). CDR3 length: 13 residues. Trimming left V 7 bases short and J 0 bases short, with 8 bases between. CDR3 bases: TGTGCCAGTAAGGGAGGCAGCACAGATACGCAGTATTTT. Translation gives CASKGGSTDTQYF.

Worth noting for this clone: A junction boundary mismatches the germline segment, possibly from a read error. The V gene is TRBV7-9, the J gene TRBJ2-5; 16 bases map to TRBD2. The CDR3 is made up of 14 amino acids. From germline, CDR1 is SEHNR and CDR2 FQNEAQ (reference sequence). DNA for the CDR3: TGTGCCAGCAGCTCCGGGACTAGCGGGGGGGATCTGCACTTC. It codes for CASSSGTSGGDLHF.

This clone was detected a few times. This sequence joins TRBV7-3 and TRBJ2-2, with D perhaps being TRBD1 or TRBD2 (6 bases each). Germline V gene sequence: CDR1 SGHTA, CDR2 FQGTGA. The CDR3 has 16 amino acids. The ends were cut back, 5 bases at V and 6 bases at J, with 19 bases in the middle. The CDR3 protein is CASSPGLHREPGELFF. The CDR3 coding sequence is TGTGCCAGCAGCCCTGGACTACACAGGGAGCCCGGGGAGCTGTTTTTT.

The chain joins TRBV12-3 or TRBV12-4 to TRBJ2-7, with D possibly being TRBD1 (5 bases). Trimming took 6 bases from V and 6 from J, leaving 9 bases between them. CDR3 length equals 11 residues. The CDR3 DNA reads TGTGCCAGCAGCCCTGGGGCCGAGCAGTACTTC. Protein sequence: CASSPGAEQYF.

This clone was found a few times. The CDR3 DNA is TGTGCCAGCAGCCGGACCTCGGGACGGTTTGAAAAACTGTTTTTT. Translation: CASSRTSGRFEKLFF. The gene calls are TRBV6-5 and TRBJ1-4; D might be TRBD1 (5 bases). Germline loops: CDR1 MNHEY, CDR2 SVGAGI. This CDR3 is built from 15 residues. V was shortened by 6 bases and J by 7 bases, with 18 bases between the two germline ends.

This sequence joins TRBV4-1 and TRBJ2-7; D is ambiguous. The CDR3 runs 11 residues. From germline, CDR1 is MGHRA and CDR2 YSYEKL. V lost 1 base and J 6 bases, leaving 4 bases between the germline ends. CDR3 residues: CASSQGVEQYF. CDR3 sequence (DNA): TGCGCCAGCAGCCAAGGGGTCGAGCAGTACTTC.

In DNA form, the CDR3 reads TGTGCCAGCAGTTTTGCGGGAAACTACAATGAGCAGTTCTTC. Encoded protein: CASSFAGNYNEQFF. The chain links TRBV28 to TRBJ2-1; D is possibly TRBD2 (6 bases). The CDR3 loop spans 14 amino acids. Germline loops: CDR1 MDHEN, CDR2 SYDVKM. V lost 3 bases, J lost 3 bases, and 9 bases lay in between. The full variable domain, its missing parts supplied by reference TRBV28 and TRBJ2-1, is DVKVTQSSRYLVKRTGEKVFLECVQDMDHENMFWYRQDPGLGLRLIYFSYDVKMKEKGDIPEGYSVSREKKERFSLILESASTNQTSMYLCASSFAGNYNEQFFGPGTRLTVL.

The chain combines TRBV7-3 with TRBJ1-6, with D hard to call. The CDR3 covers 17 residues. V lost 4 bases, J lost 0 bases, and 13 bases lay in between. Germline V gives CDR1 SGHTA, CDR2 FQGTGA. The CDR3 sequence is CASSSQPRSSYNSPLHF. In DNA, the CDR3 is TGTGCCAGCAGCTCACAGCCTAGGAGCTCCTATAATTCACCCCTCCACTTT.

V usage is TRBV5-5 and J usage is TRBJ2-7; no definite D call. The CDR3 contains 13 residues. Germline V gene data show CDR1 as SGHKS and CDR2 as YYEKEE (reference sequence). V dropped 0 bases and J dropped 12 bases, with 16 bases sitting between them. In DNA, the CDR3 is TGTGCCAGCAGCTTGGCCTTAGGCGAGCGACGGTACTTC. Translated: CASSLALGERRYF. Looking up the rest from reference TRBV5-5 and TRBJ2-7 gives the full variable domain: DAGVTQSPTHLIKTRGQQVTLRCSPISGHKSVSWYQQVLGQGPQFIFQYYEKEERGRGNFPDRFSARQFPNYSSELNVNALLLGDSALYLCASSLALGERRYFGPGTRLTVT.

The genes are TRBV6-5 and TRBJ2-7; 10 bases match TRBD2. The CDR3 is 15 amino acids. Germline trimming cut 6 bases from V and 0 bases from J; bases unmatched to any gene: 5. Germline CDR1 reads MNHEY; CDR2 reads SVGAGI. The CDR3 loop is CASRAKRGGSYEQYF. CDR3 nucleotide sequence: TGTGCCAGCAGGGCTAAGCGGGGGGGCTCCTACGAGCAGTACTTC.

The chain couples TRBV4-1 to TRBJ1-6; D gene uncertain. Trimming removed 4 bases at V and 10 bases at J, with 11 bases between. The germline V gene encodes CDR1 MGHRA and CDR2 YSYEKL. The CDR3 length is 13 residues. This CDR3 reads CASSPLGLSPLHF. CDR3 sequence (DNA): TGCGCCAGCAGCCCACTCGGGTTGTCACCCCTCCACTTT.

The chain carries TRBV7-9 and TRBJ1-1, with D possibly being TRBD1 (5 bases). The V gene's germline CDR1 is SEHNR and CDR2 FQNEAQ (reference sequence). With 5 bases removed from V and 4 bases from J, the gap between germline ends came to 20 bases. The CDR3 consists of 16 residues. For the CDR3, the DNA is TGTGCCAGCAGCCCCATAGGGGTAGGGAAGGGCACTGAAGCTTTCTTT. Its translation: CASSPIGVGKGTEAFF. Full variable domain (outside the CDR3, taken from reference TRBV7-9 and TRBJ1-1): DTGVSQNPRHKITKRGQNVTFRCDPISEHNRLYWYRQTLGQGPEFLTYFQNEAQLEKSRLLSDRFSAERPKGSFSTLEIQRTEQGDSAMYLCASSPIGVGKGTEAFFGQGTRLTVV.

J is TRBJ2-7 and V is TRBV19, with TRBD1 matching over 9 bases. The junction had 13 bases not matched to a gene; V was cut back by 8 bases and J by 5 bases. Per germline, CDR1 LNHDA and CDR2 SQIVND (reference sequence). This CDR3 has 15 amino acids. CDR3 coding DNA: TGTGCCAGTGCTTCCGGGACAGGGTATCGTCACGAGCAGTACTTC. Its protein is CASASGTGYRHEQYF.

V and J are TRBV10-1 and TRBJ1-2; possible D gene TRBD1, 5 bases. This CDR3 has 18 residues. Per the germline V gene, CDR1 is WNHNN and CDR2 is SYGVQD (reference sequence). Trimming took off 1 base at V and 2 bases at J, with 20 bases between the two ends. The CDR3 DNA sequence: TGCGCCAGCAGTGAGTGGGGGGAAGAACGAACCGACAACTATGGCTACACCTTC. Translation gives CASSEWGEERTDNYGYTF.

The chain carries TRBV5-1 and TRBJ2-3; no clear D gene. Looked up from germline, CDR1 is SGHRS and CDR2 is YFSETQ. Trimming cost V 4 bases and J 2 bases, with 8 bases left between them. This CDR3 contains 13 residues. CDR3 in DNA: TGCGCCAGCAGCGTGAAGGACACAGATACGCAGTATTTT. It yields the protein CASSVKDTDTQYF.

This sequence joins TRBV19 and TRBJ1-2; a weak D match, TRBD1 (5 bases). The CDR3 is 13 amino acids. The germline V and J ends were trimmed by 5 bases and 2 bases, with 9 bases remaining between them. Germline V gene lookup returns CDR1 LNHDA and CDR2 SQIVND (reference sequence). The CDR3 reads CASSSRDNYGYTF. The CDR3 bases are TGTGCCAGTAGTTCCCGGGACAACTATGGCTACACCTTC. The full variable domain, its missing parts supplied by reference TRBV19 and TRBJ1-2, is DGGITQSPKYLFRKEGQNVTLSCEQNLNHDAMYWYRQDPGQGLRLIYYSQIVNDFQKGDIAEGYSVSREKKESFPLTVTSAQKNPTAFYLCASSSRDNYGYTFGSGTRLTVV.

The chain links TRBV7-2 to TRBJ2-7, with 7 bases that match TRBD1. The germline V gene encodes CDR1 SGHTA and CDR2 FQGNSA. The trim removed 1 base at V and 3 bases at J, leaving 6 bases unmatched. The CDR3 has 15 residues. The CDR3 region has the DNA TGTGCCAGCAGCTTAGGGACAGGAAGGAACTACGAGCAGTACTTC. Translated: CASSLGTGRNYEQYF.

This chain uses TRBV7-9 with TRBJ1-6, with D tentatively TRBD1 (5 bases). Germline V CDR1 and CDR2: SEHNR, FQNEAQ (reference sequence). CDR3 length: 16 amino acids. V dropped 0 bases and J dropped 7 bases, with 13 bases sitting between them. CDR3 in DNA: TGTGCCAGCAGCTTAGCGGGGGGACCGGGGAATTCACCCCTCCACTTT. This codes for CASSLAGGPGNSPLHF.

V usage is TRBV28 and J usage is TRBJ1-2; D is undetermined. Trimming stripped 1 base from V and 4 bases from J, with 10 bases between. Germline V lookup: CDR1 MDHEN, CDR2 SYDVKM. The CDR3 contains 14 residues. The chain's CDR3 is CASSLSETAYGYTF. CDR3 DNA: TGTGCCAGCAGTTTATCTGAGACTGCCTATGGCTACACCTTC.

V usage is TRBV7-2 and J usage is TRBJ1-1; TRBD1 matches at 9 bases. The germline gives CDR1 SGHTA, CDR2 FQGNSA. The CDR3 covers 16 residues. The J segment lost 4 bases and the V segment lost 4 bases, leaving 10 bases of the junction unmatched. The CDR3 spells CASSSPEHRGPTEAFF. The CDR3 nucleotides are TGTGCCAGCAGCTCCCCCGAGCACAGGGGGCCCACTGAAGCTTTCTTT.

CDR3 coding DNA: TGTGCCAGCAGCTTAGGCCCCCGATACTACGAGCAGTACTTC. Translation gives CASSLGPRYYEQYF. The J gene is TRBJ2-7, the V gene TRBV7-2; D is unresolved. The CDR3 spans 14 residues. Looked up from germline, CDR1 is SGHTA and CDR2 is FQGNSA. The germline V and J ends were trimmed by 1 base and 3 bases, with 10 bases remaining between them.

The rearrangement uses TRBV5-4 and TRBJ2-7; D tentatively reads TRBD1 or TRBD2 (5 bases each). Between the trimmed V and J ends, which lost 4 bases and 7 bases, there was a span of 12 bases. This CDR3 has 12 amino acids. The germline V gene encodes CDR1 SGHNT and CDR2 YYREEE (reference sequence). This chain's CDR3 is CASSLDRGEQYF. The CDR3 nucleotides are TGTGCCAGCAGCCTAGACAGAGGGGAGCAGTACTTC.

The V gene is TRBV19, the J gene TRBJ1-6, with 10 positions matching TRBD1. Germline CDR1 LNHDA, CDR2 SQIVND (reference sequence). This CDR3 is built from 15 residues. With 4 bases clipped from V and 9 bases from J, the junction kept 6 bases outside the gene matches. CDR3 nucleotides: TGTGCCAGTAGTAACACCGGGACAGGGGCTTCACCCCTCCACTTT. This gives the protein CASSNTGTGASPLHF.

This chain connects TRBV5-1 to TRBJ1-1; D is perhaps TRBD1 (6 bases). Deletions cut 1 base from V and 6 bases from J, with 13 bases between. CDR3 length equals 14 residues. From germline, CDR1 is SGHRS and CDR2 YFSETQ. As DNA, the CDR3 is TGCGCCAGCAGCTTGAACAGGGAAATCGCTGAAGCTTTCTTT. This sequence encodes CASSLNREIAEAFF.

The chain has TRBV10-3 and TRBJ2-2; perhaps TRBD2 as D (5 bases). The V gene lost 4 bases and the J gene lost 4 bases, with 13 bases spanning the gap. The CDR3 consists of 15 residues. Germline V gene sequence: CDR1 ENHRY, CDR2 SYGVKD. In DNA form, the CDR3 reads TGTGCCATCAGTGGAGTCGTGGGAGTCACCGGGGAGCTGTTTTTT. Translating it yields CAISGVVGVTGELFF.

This chain uses TRBV27 with TRBJ2-1; D might be TRBD1 (6 bases). Per the germline V gene, CDR1 is MNHEY and CDR2 is SMNVEV (reference sequence). This CDR3 is built from 17 residues. With 1 base removed from V and 3 bases from J, the gap between germline ends came to 16 bases. CDR3 nucleotides: TGTGCCAGCAGTTTATGGGGGCTCGGTCCCCGCTACAATGAGCAGTTCTTC. As protein: CASSLWGLGPRYNEQFF.